The rows below give T cell receptor beta chains drawn from one sample of a study of blood T cells in healthy people across ages. MiXCR was run by TCRdb on the 5' RACE reads, yielding one entry per CDR3 protein. The table lists 950,000 to 1,200,000 distinct CDR3 sequences, more than 30% of them singletons. Sequencing input: blood. These TCRs come from a man aged 18 to 30 in good health. The CDR3 runs from the conserved cysteine through the conserved F or W. The D gene is left open where the match is weak. Where a row states a size, it is once, few, many or the class of an expanded clone; other rows omit it.

clone size: .; D gene: .; J gene: TRBJ2-3; V gene: TRBV7-8; CDR3 protein: CASSPLGTFTDTQYF; CDR3 DNA: TGTGCCAGCAGCCCCCTGGGGACCTTCACAGATACGCAGTATTTT
clone size: .; D gene: .; J gene: TRBJ2-4; V gene: TRBV11-2; CDR3 protein: CASSSRGFAKNIQYF; CDR3 DNA: TGTGCCAGCAGCTCCAGGGGATTCGCCAAAAACATTCAGTACTTC
clone size: few; D gene: .; J gene: TRBJ1-4; V gene: TRBV7-2; CDR3 protein: CASSLGKSLRNEKLFF; CDR3 DNA: TGTGCCAGCAGCTTAGGAAAAAGTTTAAGGAATGAAAAACTGTTTTTT
clone size: .; D gene: .; J gene: TRBJ2-3; V gene: TRBV7-3; CDR3 protein: CASSLITGAVDTQYF; CDR3 DNA: TGTGCCAGCAGCTTAATAACGGGGGCGGTGGATACGCAGTATTTT
clone size: many; D gene: .; J gene: TRBJ2-1; V gene: TRBV4-2; CDR3 protein: CASSQDQGTTYNEQFF; CDR3 DNA: TGTGCCAGCAGCCAAGATCAGGGGACAACCTACAATGAGCAGTTCTTC
clone size: .; D gene: .; J gene: TRBJ1-1; V gene: TRBV6-1; CDR3 protein: CASSASATGTAGAFF; CDR3 DNA: TGTGCCAGCAGCGCCTCGGCCACTGGGACGGCGGGAGCTTTCTTT
clone size: .; D gene: TRBD1; J gene: TRBJ2-1; V gene: TRBV27; CDR3 protein: CASSDRDRVISEQFF; CDR3 DNA: TGTGCCAGCAGCGACCGGGACAGGGTTATCAGTGAGCAGTTCTTC
clone size: .; D gene: TRBD1; J gene: TRBJ2-1; V gene: TRBV10-3; CDR3 protein: CATSAPGQGVYEQFF; CDR3 DNA: TGTGCCACTAGCGCCCCGGGACAGGGGGTCTATGAGCAGTTCTTC
clone size: .; D gene: .; J gene: TRBJ1-5; V gene: TRBV7-9; CDR3 protein: CASSSKGSTQPQHF; CDR3 DNA: TGTGCCAGCAGCTCAAAGGGGTCTACCCAGCCCCAGCATTTT
clone size: .; D gene: .; J gene: TRBJ2-1; V gene: TRBV4-3; CDR3 protein: CASSQDGGTHNEQFF; CDR3 DNA: TGCGCCAGCAGCCAAGATGGGGGGACCCACAATGAGCAGTTCTTC
clone size: many; D gene: .; J gene: TRBJ2-5; V gene: TRBV29-1; CDR3 protein: CSGRVGETQYF; CDR3 DNA: TGCAGCGGTAGGGTAGGCGAGACCCAGTACTTC
clone size: many; D gene: .; J gene: TRBJ1-2; V gene: TRBV14; CDR3 protein: CASSLFDYGYTF; CDR3 DNA: TGTGCCAGCAGCCTTTTCGACTATGGCTACACCTTC
clone size: few; D gene: .; J gene: TRBJ1-1; V gene: TRBV28; CDR3 protein: CASSFNRPLNTEAFF; CDR3 DNA: TGTGCCAGCAGTTTTAATAGACCGTTGAACACTGAAGCTTTCTTT
clone size: .; D gene: TRBD1; J gene: TRBJ2-7; V gene: TRBV29-1; CDR3 protein: CSAGTFDRASHEQYF; CDR3 DNA: TGCAGCGCCGGAACATTCGACAGGGCTAGCCACGAGCAGTACTTC
clone size: .; D gene: .; J gene: TRBJ1-1; V gene: TRBV7-2; CDR3 protein: CASSLVTGDTEAFF; CDR3 DNA: TGTGCCAGCAGCTTAGTGACGGGGGACACTGAAGCTTTCTTT
clone size: few; D gene: .; J gene: TRBJ1-4; V gene: TRBV20-1; CDR3 protein: CSARAERGGEKLFF; CDR3 DNA: TGCAGTGCTAGAGCGGAAAGGGGCGGCGAAAAACTGTTTTTT
clone size: .; D gene: .; J gene: TRBJ2-3; V gene: TRBV13; CDR3 protein: CASSTGDEGTDTQYF; CDR3 DNA: TGTGCCAGCAGCACGGGCGACGAAGGCACAGATACGCAGTATTTT
clone size: .; D gene: .; J gene: TRBJ1-4; V gene: TRBV12-3/TRBV12-4; CDR3 protein: CASSSTPQGELFF; CDR3 DNA: TGTGCCAGCAGTTCGACTCCCCAGGGCGAACTGTTTTTT
clone size: .; D gene: .; J gene: TRBJ2-2; V gene: TRBV5-1; CDR3 protein: CASSLSGQLTGELFF; CDR3 DNA: TGCGCCAGCAGCTTATCCGGACAGTTGACCGGGGAGCTGTTTTTT
clone size: few; D gene: .; J gene: TRBJ1-5; V gene: TRBV4-3; CDR3 protein: CASRQDLYSNQPQHF; CDR3 DNA: TGCGCCAGCCGCCAAGACCTCTATAGCAATCAGCCCCAGCATTTT
clone size: .; D gene: .; J gene: TRBJ2-5; V gene: TRBV7-9; CDR3 protein: CASSLVRDHEQYF; CDR3 DNA: TGTGCCAGCAGCTTAGTCAGGGACCATGAGCAGTACTTC
clone size: .; D gene: TRBD1; J gene: TRBJ1-1; V gene: TRBV2; CDR3 protein: CATEQGAQTEAFF; CDR3 DNA: TGTGCCACCGAACAGGGGGCACAGACTGAAGCTTTCTTT
clone size: few; D gene: .; J gene: TRBJ1-4; V gene: TRBV20-1; CDR3 protein: CSASFGANEKLFF; CDR3 DNA: TGCAGTGCTAGTTTCGGGGCTAATGAAAAACTGTTTTTT
clone size: .; D gene: .; J gene: TRBJ2-7; V gene: TRBV27; CDR3 protein: CASSSAVGSSYEQYF; CDR3 DNA: TGTGCCAGCAGTTCCGCCGTAGGGAGCTCCTACGAGCAGTACTTC
clone size: .; D gene: .; J gene: TRBJ1-5; V gene: TRBV25-1; CDR3 protein: CASSEWGLGDNQPQHF; CDR3 DNA: TGTGCCAGCAGTGAATGGGGTTTGGGGGACAATCAGCCCCAGCATTTT
clone size: .; D gene: .; J gene: TRBJ2-7; V gene: TRBV6-2/TRBV6-3; CDR3 protein: CASTYPGYNEQYF; CDR3 DNA: TGTGCCAGCACCTACCCTGGATACAATGAGCAGTACTTC
clone size: few; D gene: .; J gene: TRBJ2-3; V gene: TRBV7-2; CDR3 protein: CASSLGWGNTDTQYF; CDR3 DNA: TGTGCCAGCAGCTTGGGATGGGGAAACACAGATACGCAGTATTTT
clone size: many; D gene: TRBD2; J gene: TRBJ2-1; V gene: TRBV13; CDR3 protein: CASSLQGLGYNEQFF; CDR3 DNA: TGTGCCAGCAGCTTACAGGGACTAGGCTACAATGAGCAGTTCTTC